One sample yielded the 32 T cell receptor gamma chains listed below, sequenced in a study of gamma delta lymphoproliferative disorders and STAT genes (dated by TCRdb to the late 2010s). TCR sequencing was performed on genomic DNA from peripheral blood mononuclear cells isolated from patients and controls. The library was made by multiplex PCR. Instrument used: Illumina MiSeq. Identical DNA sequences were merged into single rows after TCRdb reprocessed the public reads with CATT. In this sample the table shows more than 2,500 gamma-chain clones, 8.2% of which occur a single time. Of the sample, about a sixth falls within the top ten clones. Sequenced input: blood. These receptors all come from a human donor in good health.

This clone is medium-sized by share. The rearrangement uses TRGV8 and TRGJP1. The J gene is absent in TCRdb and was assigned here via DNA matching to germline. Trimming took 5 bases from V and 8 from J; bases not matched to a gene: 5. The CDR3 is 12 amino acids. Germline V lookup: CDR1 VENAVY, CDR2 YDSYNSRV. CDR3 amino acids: CATWGGGWFKIF. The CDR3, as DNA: TGTGCCACCTGGGGTGGAGGTTGGTTCAAGATATTT.

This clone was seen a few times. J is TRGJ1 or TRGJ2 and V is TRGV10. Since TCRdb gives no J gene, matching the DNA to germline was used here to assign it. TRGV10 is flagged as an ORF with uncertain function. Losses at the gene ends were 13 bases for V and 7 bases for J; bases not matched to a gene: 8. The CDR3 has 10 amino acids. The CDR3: CAGGGYKKLF. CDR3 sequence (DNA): TGTGCTGGGGGGGGGTATAAGAAACTCTTT.

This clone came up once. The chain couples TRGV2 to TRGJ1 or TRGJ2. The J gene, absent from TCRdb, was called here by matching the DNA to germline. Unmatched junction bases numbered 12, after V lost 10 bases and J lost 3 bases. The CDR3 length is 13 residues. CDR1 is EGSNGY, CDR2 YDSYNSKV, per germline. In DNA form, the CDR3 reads TGTGCCACTGGGACGTGGGGTTATTATAAGAAACTCTTT. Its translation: CATGTWGYYKKLF.

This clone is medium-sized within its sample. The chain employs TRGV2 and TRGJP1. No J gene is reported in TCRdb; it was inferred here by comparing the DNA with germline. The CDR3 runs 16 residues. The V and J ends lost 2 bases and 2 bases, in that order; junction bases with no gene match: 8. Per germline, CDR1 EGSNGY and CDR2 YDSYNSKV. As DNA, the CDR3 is TGTGCCACCTGGGACGCGCCCATCACCACTGGTTGGTTCAAGATATTT. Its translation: CATWDAPITTGWFKIF.

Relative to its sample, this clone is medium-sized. CDR3: CATWDGTGNYYKKLF. In DNA, the CDR3 is TGTGCCACCTGGGACGGTACCGGGAATTATTATAAGAAACTCTTT. The gene calls are TRGV2 and TRGJ1 or TRGJ2. The J gene is absent in TCRdb and was assigned here via DNA matching to germline. Looked up from germline, CDR1 is EGSNGY and CDR2 is YDSYNSKV. The V gene end was trimmed by 1 base and the J gene end by 0 bases; junction bases not matched to a gene: 6. This CDR3 is built from 15 residues.

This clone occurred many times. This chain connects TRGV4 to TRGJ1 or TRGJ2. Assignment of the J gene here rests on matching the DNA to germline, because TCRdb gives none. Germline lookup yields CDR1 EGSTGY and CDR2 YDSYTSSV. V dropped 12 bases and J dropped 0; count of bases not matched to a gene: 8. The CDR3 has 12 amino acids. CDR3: CAAYRNYYKKLF. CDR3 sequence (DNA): TGTGCCGCCTACCGGAATTATTATAAGAAACTCTTT.

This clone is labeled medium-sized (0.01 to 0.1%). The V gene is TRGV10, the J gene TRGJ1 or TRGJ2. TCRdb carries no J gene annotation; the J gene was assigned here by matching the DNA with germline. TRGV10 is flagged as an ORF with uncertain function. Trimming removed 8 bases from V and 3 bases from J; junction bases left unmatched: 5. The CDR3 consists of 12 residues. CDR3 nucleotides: TGTGCTGCGTGGGATTGTTATTATAAGAAACTCTTT. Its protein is CAAWDCYYKKLF.

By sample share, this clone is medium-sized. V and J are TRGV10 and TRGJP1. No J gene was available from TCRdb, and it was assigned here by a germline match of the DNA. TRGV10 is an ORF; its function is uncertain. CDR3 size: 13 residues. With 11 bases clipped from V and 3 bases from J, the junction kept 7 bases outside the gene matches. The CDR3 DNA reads TGTGCTGCGCCCCTCCCCACTGGTTGGTTCAAGATATTT. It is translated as CAAPLPTGWFKIF.

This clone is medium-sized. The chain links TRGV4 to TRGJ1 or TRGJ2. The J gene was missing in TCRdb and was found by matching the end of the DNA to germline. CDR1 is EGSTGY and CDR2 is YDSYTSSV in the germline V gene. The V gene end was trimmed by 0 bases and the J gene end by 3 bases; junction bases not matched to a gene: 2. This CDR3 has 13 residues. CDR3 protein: CATWDGRYYKKLF. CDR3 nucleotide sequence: TGTGCCACCTGGGATGGGCGTTATTATAAGAAACTCTTT.

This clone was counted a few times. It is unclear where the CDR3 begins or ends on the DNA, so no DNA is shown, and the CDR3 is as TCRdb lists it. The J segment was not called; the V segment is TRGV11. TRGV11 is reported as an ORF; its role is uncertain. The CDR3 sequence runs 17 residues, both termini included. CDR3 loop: CTTVPVRSSQGGFKKLF.

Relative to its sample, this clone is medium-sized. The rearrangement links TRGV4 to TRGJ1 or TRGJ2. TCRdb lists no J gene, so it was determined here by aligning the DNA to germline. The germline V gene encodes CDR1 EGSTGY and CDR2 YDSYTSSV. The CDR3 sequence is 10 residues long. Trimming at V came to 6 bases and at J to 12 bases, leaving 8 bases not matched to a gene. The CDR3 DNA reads TGTGCCACCTGGAAGGTAGGGAAACTCTTT. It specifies CATWKVGKLF.

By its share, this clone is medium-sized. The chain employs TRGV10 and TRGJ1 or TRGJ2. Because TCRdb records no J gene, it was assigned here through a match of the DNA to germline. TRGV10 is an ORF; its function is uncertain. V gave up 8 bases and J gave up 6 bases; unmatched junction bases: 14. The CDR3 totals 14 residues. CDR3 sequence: CAAWDYGKVYKKLF. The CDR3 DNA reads TGTGCTGCGTGGGATTATGGGAAGGTTTATAAGAAACTCTTT.

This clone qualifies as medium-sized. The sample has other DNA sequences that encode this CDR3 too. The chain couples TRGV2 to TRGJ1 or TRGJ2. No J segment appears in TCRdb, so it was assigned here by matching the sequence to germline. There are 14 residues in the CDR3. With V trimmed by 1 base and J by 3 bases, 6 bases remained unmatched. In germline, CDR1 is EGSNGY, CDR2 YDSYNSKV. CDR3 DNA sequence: TGTGCCACCTGGGACGGTCGGTTTTATTATAAGAAACTCTTT. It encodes CATWDGRFYYKKLF.

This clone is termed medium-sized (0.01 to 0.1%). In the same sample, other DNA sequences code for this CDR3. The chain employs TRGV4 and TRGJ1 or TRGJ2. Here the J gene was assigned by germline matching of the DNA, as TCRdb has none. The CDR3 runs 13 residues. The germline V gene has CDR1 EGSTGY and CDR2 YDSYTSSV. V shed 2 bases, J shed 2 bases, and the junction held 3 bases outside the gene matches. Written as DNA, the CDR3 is TGTGCCACCTGGGATGCTTATTATTATAAGAAACTCTTT. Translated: CATWDAYYYKKLF.

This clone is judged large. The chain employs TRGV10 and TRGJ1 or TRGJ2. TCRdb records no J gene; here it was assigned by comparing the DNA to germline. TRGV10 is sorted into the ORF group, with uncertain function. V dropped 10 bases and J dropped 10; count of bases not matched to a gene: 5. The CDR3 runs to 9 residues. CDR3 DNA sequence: TGTGCTGCGTTACACAAGAAACTCTTT. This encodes CAALHKKLF.

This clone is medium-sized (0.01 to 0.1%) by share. CDR3 in amino acids: CATWDGPSDWIKTF. The CDR3 nucleotides are TGTGCCACCTGGGACGGGCCTAGTGATTGGATCAAGACGTTT. The V call is TRGV2, the J call TRGJP2. TCRdb does not report a J gene; here it was assigned by matching the DNA to germline references. The germline gives CDR1 EGSNGY, CDR2 YDSYNSKV. The trim removed 0 bases at V and 4 bases at J, leaving 2 bases unmatched. CDR3 length: 14 amino acids.

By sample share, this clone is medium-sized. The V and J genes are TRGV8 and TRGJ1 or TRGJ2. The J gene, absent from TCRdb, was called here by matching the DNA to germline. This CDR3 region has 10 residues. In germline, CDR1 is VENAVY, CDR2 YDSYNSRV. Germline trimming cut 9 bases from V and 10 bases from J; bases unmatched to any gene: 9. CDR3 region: CATGKRKKLF. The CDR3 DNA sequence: TGTGCCACCGGGAAGAGGAAGAAACTCTTT.

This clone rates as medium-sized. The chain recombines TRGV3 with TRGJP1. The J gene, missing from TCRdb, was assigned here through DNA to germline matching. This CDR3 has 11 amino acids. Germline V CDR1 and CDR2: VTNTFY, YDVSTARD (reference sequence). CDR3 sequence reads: CSGTTGWFKIF. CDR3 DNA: TGTTCGGGTACCACTGGTTGGTTCAAGATATTT.

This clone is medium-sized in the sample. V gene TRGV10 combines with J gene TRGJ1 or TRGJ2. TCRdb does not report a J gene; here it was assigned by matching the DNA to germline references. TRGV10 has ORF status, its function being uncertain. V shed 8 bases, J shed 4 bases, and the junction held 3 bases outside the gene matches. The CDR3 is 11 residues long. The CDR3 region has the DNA TGTGCTGCGTGGCTATATTATAAGAAACTCTTT. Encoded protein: CAAWLYYKKLF.

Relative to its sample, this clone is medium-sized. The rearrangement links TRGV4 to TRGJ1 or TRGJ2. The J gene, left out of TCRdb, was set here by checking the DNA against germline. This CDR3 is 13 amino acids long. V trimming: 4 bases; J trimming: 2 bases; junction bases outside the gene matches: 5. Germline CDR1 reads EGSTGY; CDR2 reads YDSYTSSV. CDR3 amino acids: CATWDPDYYKKLF. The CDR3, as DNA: TGTGCCACCTGGGACCCAGATTATTATAAGAAACTCTTT.

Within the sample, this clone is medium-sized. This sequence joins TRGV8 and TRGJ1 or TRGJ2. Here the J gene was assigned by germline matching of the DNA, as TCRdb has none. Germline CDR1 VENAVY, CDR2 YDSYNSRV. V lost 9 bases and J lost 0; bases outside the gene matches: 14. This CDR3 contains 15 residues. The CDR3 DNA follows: TGTGCCACCCCCTGCCGGACATCGAATTATTATAAGAAACTCTTT. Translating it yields CATPCRTSNYYKKLF.

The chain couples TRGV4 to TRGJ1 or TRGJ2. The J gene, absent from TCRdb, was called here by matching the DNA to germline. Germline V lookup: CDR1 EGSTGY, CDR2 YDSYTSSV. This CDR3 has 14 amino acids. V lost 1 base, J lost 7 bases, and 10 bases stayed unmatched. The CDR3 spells CATWDGTEGYKKLF. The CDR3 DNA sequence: TGTGCCACCTGGGATGGTACAGAAGGGTATAAGAAACTCTTT.

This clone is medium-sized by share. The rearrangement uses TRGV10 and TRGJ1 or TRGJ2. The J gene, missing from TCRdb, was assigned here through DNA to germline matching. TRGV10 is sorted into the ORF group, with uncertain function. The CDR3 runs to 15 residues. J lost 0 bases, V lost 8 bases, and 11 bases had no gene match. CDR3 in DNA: TGTGCTGCGTGGGATTATAGGGGGAATTATTATAAGAAACTCTTT. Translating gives CAAWDYRGNYYKKLF.

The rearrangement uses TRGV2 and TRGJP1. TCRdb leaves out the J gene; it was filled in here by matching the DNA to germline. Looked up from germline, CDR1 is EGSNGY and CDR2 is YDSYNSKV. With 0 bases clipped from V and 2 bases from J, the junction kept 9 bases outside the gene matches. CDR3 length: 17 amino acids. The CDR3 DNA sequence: TGTGCCACCTGGGACGGGCAACCCAGAACCACTGGTTGGTTCAAGATATTT. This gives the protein CATWDGQPRTTGWFKIF.

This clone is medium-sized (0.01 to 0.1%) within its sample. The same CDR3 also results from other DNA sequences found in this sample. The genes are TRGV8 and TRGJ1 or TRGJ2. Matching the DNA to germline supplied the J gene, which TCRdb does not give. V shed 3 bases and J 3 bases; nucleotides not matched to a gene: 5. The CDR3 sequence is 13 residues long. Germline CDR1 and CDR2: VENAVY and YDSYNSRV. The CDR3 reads CATWDRGYYKKLF. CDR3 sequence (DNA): TGTGCCACCTGGGATCGGGGTTATTATAAGAAACTCTTT.

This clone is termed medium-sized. CDR3 amino acids: CATWDTRVVYYKKLF. CDR3 in DNA: TGTGCCACCTGGGACACAAGGGTTGTCTATTATAAGAAACTCTTT. V is TRGV2 and J is TRGJ1 or TRGJ2. TCRdb does not report a J gene; here it was assigned by matching the DNA to germline references. This CDR3 is 15 amino acids long. V gave up 3 bases and J gave up 4 bases; unmatched junction bases: 12. Per germline, CDR1 EGSNGY and CDR2 YDSYNSKV.

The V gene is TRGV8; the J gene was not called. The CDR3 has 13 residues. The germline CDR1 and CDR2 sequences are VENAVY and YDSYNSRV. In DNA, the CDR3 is TGTGCCACCTGGGATAGGACCGAATTCCCCGAACTCTTT. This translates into CATWDRTEFPELF.

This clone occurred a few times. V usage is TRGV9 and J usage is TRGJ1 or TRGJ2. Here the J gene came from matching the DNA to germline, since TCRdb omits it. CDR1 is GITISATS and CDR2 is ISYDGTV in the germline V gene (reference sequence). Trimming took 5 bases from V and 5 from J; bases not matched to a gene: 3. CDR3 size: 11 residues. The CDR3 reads CALWVDYKKLF. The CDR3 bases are TGTGCCTTGTGGGTAGATTATAAGAAACTCTTT.

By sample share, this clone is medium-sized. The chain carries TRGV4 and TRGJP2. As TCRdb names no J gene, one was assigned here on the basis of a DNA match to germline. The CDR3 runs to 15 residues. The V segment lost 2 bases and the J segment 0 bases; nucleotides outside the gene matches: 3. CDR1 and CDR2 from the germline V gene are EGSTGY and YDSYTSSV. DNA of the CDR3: TGTGCCACCTGGGATGCCCATAGTAGTGATTGGATCAAGACGTTT. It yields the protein CATWDAHSSDWIKTF.

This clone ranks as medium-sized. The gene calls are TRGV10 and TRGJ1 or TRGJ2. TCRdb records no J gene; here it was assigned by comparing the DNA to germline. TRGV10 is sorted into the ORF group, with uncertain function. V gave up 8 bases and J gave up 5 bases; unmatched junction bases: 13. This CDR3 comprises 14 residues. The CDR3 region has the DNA TGTGCTGCGTGGGACACCCTCAAGGATTATAAGAAACTCTTT. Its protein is CAAWDTLKDYKKLF.

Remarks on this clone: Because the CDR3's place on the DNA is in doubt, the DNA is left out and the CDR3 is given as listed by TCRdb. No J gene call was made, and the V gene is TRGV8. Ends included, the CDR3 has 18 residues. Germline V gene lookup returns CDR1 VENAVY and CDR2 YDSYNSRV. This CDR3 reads CATWDRGIRNSLAVEQHF.

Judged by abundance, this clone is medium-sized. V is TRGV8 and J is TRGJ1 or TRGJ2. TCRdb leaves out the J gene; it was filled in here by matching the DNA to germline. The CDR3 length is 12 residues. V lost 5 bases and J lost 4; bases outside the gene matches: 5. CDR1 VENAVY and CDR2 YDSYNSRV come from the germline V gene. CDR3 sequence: CATWVRYYKKLF. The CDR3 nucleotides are TGTGCCACCTGGGTCCGATATTATAAGAAACTCTTT.